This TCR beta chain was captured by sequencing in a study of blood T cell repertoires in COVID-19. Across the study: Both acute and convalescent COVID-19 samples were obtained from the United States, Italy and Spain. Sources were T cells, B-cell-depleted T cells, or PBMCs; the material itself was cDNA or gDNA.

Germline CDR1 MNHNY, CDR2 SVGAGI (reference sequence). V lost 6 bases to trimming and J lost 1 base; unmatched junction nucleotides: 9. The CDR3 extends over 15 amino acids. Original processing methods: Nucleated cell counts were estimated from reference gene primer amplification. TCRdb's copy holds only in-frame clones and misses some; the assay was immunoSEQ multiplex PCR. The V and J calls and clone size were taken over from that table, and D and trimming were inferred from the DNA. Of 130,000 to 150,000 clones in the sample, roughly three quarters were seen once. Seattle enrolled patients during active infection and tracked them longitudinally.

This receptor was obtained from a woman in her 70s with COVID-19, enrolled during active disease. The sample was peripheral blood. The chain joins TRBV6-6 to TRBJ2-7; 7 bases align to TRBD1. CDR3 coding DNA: TGTGCCAGCAGCTCAACAGGGGCCCTTTCCTACGAGCAGTACTTC. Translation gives CASSSTGALSYEQYF.